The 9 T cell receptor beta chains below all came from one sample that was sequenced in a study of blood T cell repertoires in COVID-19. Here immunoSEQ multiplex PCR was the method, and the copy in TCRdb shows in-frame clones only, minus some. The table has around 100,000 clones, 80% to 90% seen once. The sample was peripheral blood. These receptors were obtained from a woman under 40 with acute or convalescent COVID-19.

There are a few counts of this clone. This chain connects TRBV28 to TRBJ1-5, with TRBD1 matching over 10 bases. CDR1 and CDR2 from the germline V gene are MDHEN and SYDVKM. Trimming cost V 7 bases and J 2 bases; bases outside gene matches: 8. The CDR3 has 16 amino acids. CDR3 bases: TGTGCCAGCACGACAGGGGGCTCGACCGGCAATCAGCCCCAGCATTTT. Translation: CASTTGGSTGNQPQHF.

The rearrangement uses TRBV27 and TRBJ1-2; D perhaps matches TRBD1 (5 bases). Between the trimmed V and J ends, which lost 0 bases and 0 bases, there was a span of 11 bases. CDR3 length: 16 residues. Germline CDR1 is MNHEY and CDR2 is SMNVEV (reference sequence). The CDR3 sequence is CASSLSVQAANYGYTF. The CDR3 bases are TGTGCCAGCAGTTTATCGGTACAGGCGGCTAACTATGGCTACACCTTC.

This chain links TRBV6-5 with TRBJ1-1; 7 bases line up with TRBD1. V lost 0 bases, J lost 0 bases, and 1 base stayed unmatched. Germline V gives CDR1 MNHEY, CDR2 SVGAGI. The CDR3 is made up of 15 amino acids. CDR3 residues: CASSYSGQVNTEAFF. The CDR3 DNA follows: TGTGCCAGCAGTTACTCCGGACAGGTGAACACTGAAGCTTTCTTT.

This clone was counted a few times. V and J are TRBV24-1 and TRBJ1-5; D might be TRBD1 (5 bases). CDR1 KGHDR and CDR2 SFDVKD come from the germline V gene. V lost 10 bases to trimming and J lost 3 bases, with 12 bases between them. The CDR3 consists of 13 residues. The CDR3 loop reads CATQTDFNQPQHF. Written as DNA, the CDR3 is TGTGCCACGCAGACAGATTTCAATCAGCCCCAGCATTTT.

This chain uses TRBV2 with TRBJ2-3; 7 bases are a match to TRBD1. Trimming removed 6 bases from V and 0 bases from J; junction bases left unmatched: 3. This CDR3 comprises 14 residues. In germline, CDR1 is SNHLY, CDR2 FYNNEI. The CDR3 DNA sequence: TGTGCCAGCAGGGGACAGACTAGCACAGATACGCAGTATTTT. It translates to CASRGQTSTDTQYF. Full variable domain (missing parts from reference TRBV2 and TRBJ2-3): EPEVTQTPSHQVTQMGQEVILRCVPISNHLYFYWYRQILGQKVEFLVSFYNNEISEKSEIFDDQFSVERPDGSNFTLKIRSTKLEDSAMYFCASRGQTSTDTQYFGPGTRLTVL.

CDR3 in amino acids: CASSSGTGEAFF. CDR3 sequence (DNA): TGTGCCAGCAGCAGCGGGACAGGAGAAGCTTTCTTT. The genes are TRBV5-6 and TRBJ1-1, with 8 positions matching TRBD1. There are 12 residues in the CDR3. CDR1 and CDR2 (germline): SGHDT, YYEEEE. After removal of 4 bases from V and 8 bases from J, the junction contained 4 bases not matched to a gene.

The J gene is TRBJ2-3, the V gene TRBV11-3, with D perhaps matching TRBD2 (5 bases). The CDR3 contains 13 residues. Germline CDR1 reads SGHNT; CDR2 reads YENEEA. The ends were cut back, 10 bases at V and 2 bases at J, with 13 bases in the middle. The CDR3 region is CATRGDYTDTQYF. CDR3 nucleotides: TGTGCCACCCGCGGTGACTACACAGATACGCAGTATTTT.

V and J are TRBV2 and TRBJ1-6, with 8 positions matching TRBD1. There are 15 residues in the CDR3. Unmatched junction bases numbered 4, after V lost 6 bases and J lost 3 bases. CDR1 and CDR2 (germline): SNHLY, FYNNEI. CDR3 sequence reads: CASSGQGLYNSPLHF. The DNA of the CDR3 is TGTGCCAGCAGCGGACAGGGACTCTATAATTCACCCCTCCACTTT.

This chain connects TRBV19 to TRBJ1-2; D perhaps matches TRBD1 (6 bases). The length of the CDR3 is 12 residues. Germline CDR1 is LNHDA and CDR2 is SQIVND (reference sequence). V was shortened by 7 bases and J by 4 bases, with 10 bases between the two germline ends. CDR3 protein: CASKDSVYGYTF. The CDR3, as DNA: TGTGCCAGTAAGGACAGCGTCTATGGCTACACCTTC.